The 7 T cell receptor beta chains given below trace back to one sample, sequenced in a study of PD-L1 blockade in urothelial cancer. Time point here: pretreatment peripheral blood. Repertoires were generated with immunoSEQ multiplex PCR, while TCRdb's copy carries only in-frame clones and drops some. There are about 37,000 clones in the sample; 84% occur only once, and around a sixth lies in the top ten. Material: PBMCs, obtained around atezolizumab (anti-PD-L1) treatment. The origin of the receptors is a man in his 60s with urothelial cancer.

CDR3 in amino acids: CAWIIPGGNEQFF. CDR3 coding DNA: TGTGCCTGGATCATTCCTGGGGGGAATGAGCAGTTCTTC. The rearrangement joins TRBV30 to TRBJ2-1, with a weak D call TRBD2 (6 bases). Trimming cost V 4 bases and J 7 bases, with 14 bases left between them. The CDR3 has 13 amino acids. CDR1 is GTSNPN and CDR2 is SVGIG in the germline V gene (reference sequence). The whole variable domain, filled in from reference TRBV30 and TRBJ2-1, reads SQTIHQWPATLVQPVGSPLSLECTVEGTSNPNLYWYRQAAGRGLQLLFYSVGIGQISSEVPQNLSASRPQDRQFILSSKKLLLSDSGFYLCAWIIPGGNEQFFGPGTRLTVL.

In DNA form, the CDR3 reads TGTGCCAGCAGCCTGAGCCTAGGCAATGAGCAGTTCTTC. Residues: CASSLSLGNEQFF. This chain uses TRBV7-3 with TRBJ2-1; D not resolved. Deletions cut 5 bases from V and 6 bases from J, with 11 bases between. Germline V CDR1 and CDR2: SGHTA, FQGTGA. This CDR3 region has 13 residues. Together with reference TRBV7-3 and TRBJ2-1, the CDR3 gives the full variable domain: GAGVSQTPSNKVTEKGKYVELRCDPISGHTALYWYRQSLGQGPEFLIYFQGTGAADDSGLPNDRFFAVRPEGSVSTLKIQRTERGDSAVYLCASSLSLGNEQFFGPGTRLTVL.

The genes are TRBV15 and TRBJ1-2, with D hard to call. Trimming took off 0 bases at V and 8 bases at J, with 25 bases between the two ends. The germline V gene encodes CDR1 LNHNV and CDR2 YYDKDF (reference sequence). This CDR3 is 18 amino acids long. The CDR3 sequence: CATSREEVLATGLLGYTF. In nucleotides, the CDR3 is TGTGCCACCAGCAGAGAAGAAGTTTTGGCGACGGGTCTCCTGGGCTACACCTTC.

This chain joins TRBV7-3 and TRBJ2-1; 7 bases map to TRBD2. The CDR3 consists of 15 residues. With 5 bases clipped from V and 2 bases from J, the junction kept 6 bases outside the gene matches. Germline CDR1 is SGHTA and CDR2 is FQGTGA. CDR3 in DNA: TGTGCCAGCAGCCATAGTAGCGGGCCCTACAATGAGCAGTTCTTC. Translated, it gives CASSHSSGPYNEQFF.

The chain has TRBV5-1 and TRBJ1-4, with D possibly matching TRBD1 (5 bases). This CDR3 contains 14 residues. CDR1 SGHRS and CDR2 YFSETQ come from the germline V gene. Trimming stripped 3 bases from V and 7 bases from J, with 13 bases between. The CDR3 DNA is TGCGCCAGCAGCTCGGGTCAGGGAGGTGAAAAACTGTTTTTT. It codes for CASSSGQGGEKLFF.

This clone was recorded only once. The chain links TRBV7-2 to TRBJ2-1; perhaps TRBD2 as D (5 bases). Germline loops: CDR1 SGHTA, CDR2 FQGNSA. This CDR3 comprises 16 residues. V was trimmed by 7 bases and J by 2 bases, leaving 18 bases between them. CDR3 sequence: CASNLGSASPYNEQFF. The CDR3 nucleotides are TGTGCCAGCAACCTAGGGAGTGCTAGCCCCTACAATGAGCAGTTCTTC.

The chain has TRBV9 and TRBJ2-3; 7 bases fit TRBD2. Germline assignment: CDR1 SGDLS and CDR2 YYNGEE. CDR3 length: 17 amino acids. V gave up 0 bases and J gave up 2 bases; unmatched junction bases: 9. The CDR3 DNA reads TGTGCCAGCAGCGTAGCCTTGAGTAGCGGGTACACAGATACGCAGTATTTT. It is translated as CASSVALSSGYTDTQYF.